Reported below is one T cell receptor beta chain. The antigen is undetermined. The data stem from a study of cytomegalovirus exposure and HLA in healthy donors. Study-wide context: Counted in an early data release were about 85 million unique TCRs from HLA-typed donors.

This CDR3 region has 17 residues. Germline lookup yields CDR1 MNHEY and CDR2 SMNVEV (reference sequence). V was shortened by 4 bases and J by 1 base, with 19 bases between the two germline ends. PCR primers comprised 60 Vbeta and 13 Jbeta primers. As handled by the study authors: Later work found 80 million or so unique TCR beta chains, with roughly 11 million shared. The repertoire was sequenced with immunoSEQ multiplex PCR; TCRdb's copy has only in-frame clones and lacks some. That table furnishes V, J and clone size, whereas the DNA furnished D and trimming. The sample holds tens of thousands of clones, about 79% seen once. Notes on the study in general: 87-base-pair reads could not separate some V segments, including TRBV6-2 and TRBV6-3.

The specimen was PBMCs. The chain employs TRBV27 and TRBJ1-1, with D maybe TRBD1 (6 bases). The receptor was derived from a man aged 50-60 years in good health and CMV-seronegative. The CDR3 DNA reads TGTGCCAGCAGTTCATACACACAGGGCGGAGGGAACACTGAAGCTTTCTTT. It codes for CASSSYTQGGGNTEAFF.